This T cell receptor (beta chain) was retrieved from a study of early T cells in non-severe SARS-CoV-2 infection (TCRdb year 2021). Background for the entire study: Because TCR sequencing was done on bulk RNA from unsorted whole blood, the alpha and beta chains could not be paired. What the research found in general, with its limitations: VDJdb matching was skewed toward anti-spike CD8 responses and likely underestimated virus-specific expansions by missing private and CD4 specificities.

Libraries were prepared through 5' RACE. TCRdb lists the instrument as NextSeq 500. The TCR library protocol attached unique molecular identifiers to individual cDNA molecules to correct for sequencing error and PCR bias. Both TCR alpha and beta chains were sequenced, and tight co-correlation was observed between alpha and beta sequence abundances in each sample. The source study handled its data this way. Decombinator V4 was used to perform V gene, J gene and CDR3 annotation of TCR sequences. TCRs were defined as expanded if a significant change between any two time points was detected under a Poisson model with p below 0.0001. TCR abundances were normalised to the total number of TCRs sequenced in each sample and reported as counts per million. TRAV1-2 paired with TRAJ12, TRAJ20 or TRAJ33 defined MAIT TCRs, while TRAV10 paired with TRAJ18 defined iNKT TCRs. VDJdb, accessed 1 November 2021, was searched for CMV, EBV and SARS-CoV-2 annotated TCRs, with TCRs annotated for multiple antigens excluded. TCRdb's own reprocessing of the public reads used fastp at Q25 and MiXCR and kept productive beta chains. Rows with a matching CDR3 protein are joined into one entry that keeps the most common DNA and genes. TCRdb's processing, not the authors', yielded these V and J calls. The sample table lists 55,000 to 75,000 distinct CDR3 sequences, more than 7% of them with a count of one. Clones ranked in the top ten supply 3% to 4% of the sample.

Relative to germline, V is missing 6 bases and J is missing 7 bases, with 10 bases of the junction outside any gene match. Including the terminal cysteine and phenylalanine, the CDR3 comprises 15 residues. The DNA shown is the 45-base CDR3, in frame from base 1. A case-control design nested within a healthcare worker cohort in London, UK, was used, with weekly nasopharyngeal swab PCR tests and blood sampling performed. Healthcare workers were recruited between 23 and 31 March 2020, during the week of the UK lockdown, and were followed weekly for up to about 15 weeks. This clonotype was seen at least ten times. Which antigen it targets is not known. Per-base qualities were not stored, and no clone one base away is much larger.

The rearranged segments are TRBV12-3 or TRBV12-4 and TRBJ2-2, with 8 central nucleotides matching TRBD2. The sequence derives from an adult who was a healthcare worker with PCR-confirmed SARS-CoV-2 infection or an uninfected control (not recorded which). The sequenced sample consisted of whole blood. The DNA sequence is as follows: TGTGCCAGCAGGCCCGGGACCCGGGAGGGCGGGGAGCTGTTTTTT. Translation gives CASRPGTREGGELFF.